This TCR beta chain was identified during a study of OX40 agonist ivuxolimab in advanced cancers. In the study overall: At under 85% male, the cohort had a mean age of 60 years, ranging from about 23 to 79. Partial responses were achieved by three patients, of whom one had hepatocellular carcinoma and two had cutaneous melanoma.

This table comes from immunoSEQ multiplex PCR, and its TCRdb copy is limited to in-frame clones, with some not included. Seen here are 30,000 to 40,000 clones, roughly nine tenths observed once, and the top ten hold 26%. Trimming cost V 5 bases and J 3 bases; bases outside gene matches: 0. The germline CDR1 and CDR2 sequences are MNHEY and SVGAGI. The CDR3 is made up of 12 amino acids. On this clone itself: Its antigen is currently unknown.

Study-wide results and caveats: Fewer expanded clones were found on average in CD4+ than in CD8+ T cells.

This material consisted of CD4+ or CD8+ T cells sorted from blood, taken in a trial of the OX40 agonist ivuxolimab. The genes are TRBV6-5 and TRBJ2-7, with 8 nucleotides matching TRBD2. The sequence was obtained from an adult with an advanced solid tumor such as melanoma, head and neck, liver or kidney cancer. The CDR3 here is CASSAGGYEQYF. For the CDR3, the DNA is TGTGCCAGCAGTGCGGGAGGCTACGAGCAGTACTTC.